The 18 T cell receptor beta chains reported below all come from one sample, sequenced in a study of CD8+ T cells in alopecia areata. Sequencing relied on a cDNA template that was reverse transcribed from extracted RNA. Sequencing used immunoSEQ multiplex PCR; TCRdb keeps in-frame clones, though not all of them. This table has more than 150,000 clones, approximately 49% appearing once. The treatment denotes: oral pan-JAK inhibitor, 5-10 mg twice daily. The source material was CD8+ T cells sorted from blood, sampled at roughly week 53, from a patient treated with tofacitinib. These receptors were collected from a human donor with alopecia areata.

This clone occurred a few times. This chain links TRBV29-1 with TRBJ1-2; TRBD1 is a possible D gene (5 bases). The CDR3 has 14 amino acids. V lost 7 bases, J lost 2 bases, and 17 bases lay in between. The V gene's germline CDR1 is SQVTM and CDR2 ANQGSEA. CDR3 region: CSAPGAGPNYGYTF. The CDR3 DNA reads as TGCAGCGCCCCCGGGGCGGGGCCGAACTATGGCTACACCTTC.

This clone has just a few counts. The V gene is TRBV5-6, the J gene TRBJ1-1, with a weak D call TRBD1 (5 bases). The CDR3 spans 14 residues. Trimming took 1 base from V and 7 from J, leaving 14 bases between them. The germline gives CDR1 SGHDT, CDR2 YYEEEE. For the CDR3, the DNA is TGTGCCAGCAGCTTGTCCGGCAGGGTTTTTGAAGCTTTCTTT. It codes for CASSLSGRVFEAFF.

The chain couples TRBV27 to TRBJ1-2; TRBD1 is a possible D gene (5 bases). Germline V gene lookup returns CDR1 MNHEY and CDR2 SMNVEV (reference sequence). CDR3 length: 12 residues. Trimming stripped 8 bases from V and 8 bases from J, with 15 bases between. The chain's CDR3 is CASGGEFGGYTF. CDR3 DNA sequence: TGTGCCAGCGGAGGGGAGTTTGGGGGCTACACCTTC.

The chain combines TRBV13 with TRBJ1-2; 11 nucleotides align to TRBD1. Germline values: CDR1 PRHDT, CDR2 FYEKMQ (reference sequence). This CDR3 is 17 amino acids long. Trimming took 5 bases from V and 5 from J; bases not matched to a gene: 13. In DNA, the CDR3 is TGTGCCAGCAGCACAAAGCACGCGGACAGGGGGCTATATGGCTACACCTTC. Residues: CASSTKHADRGLYGYTF.

The rearrangement uses TRBV14 and TRBJ1-1; D is perhaps TRBD1 (5 bases). The length of the CDR3 is 17 residues. The V gene lost 0 bases and the J gene lost 9 bases, with 23 bases spanning the gap. Germline V gene sequence: CDR1 SGHDN, CDR2 FVKESK. CDR3 sequence reads: CASSQDQQEEGIRKAFF. The CDR3, as DNA: TGTGCCAGCAGCCAAGATCAACAGGAGGAGGGGATAAGGAAAGCTTTCTTT.

The genes are TRBV11-2 and TRBJ2-7; the D call may be TRBD1 or TRBD2 (6 bases each). CDR3 length: 15 amino acids. V lost 5 bases, J lost 5 bases, and 19 bases lay in between. CDR1 SGHAT and CDR2 FQNNGV come from the germline V gene. The CDR3 region is CASSPWGAPWNEQYF. CDR3 coding DNA: TGTGCCAGCAGCCCCTGGGGGGCTCCCTGGAACGAGCAGTACTTC.

This chain uses TRBV5-1 with TRBJ1-2; a weak D match, TRBD1 (6 bases). V lost 6 bases and J 4 bases, leaving 16 bases between the germline ends. Germline loops: CDR1 SGHRS, CDR2 YFSETQ. The CDR3 length is 14 residues. The CDR3 DNA sequence: TGCGCCAGCAACCTTGGACAGAGTCCCTATGGCTACACCTTC. Its protein is CASNLGQSPYGYTF.

The rearrangement uses TRBV15 and TRBJ1-5; TRBD1 agrees at 7 bases. J was trimmed by 3 bases and V by 5 bases; bases with no gene match: 4. This CDR3 contains 14 residues. The germline CDR1 and CDR2 sequences are LNHNV and YYDKDF (reference sequence). The CDR3 DNA is TGTGCCACCAGCTGGGACAGCCCCAATCAGCCCCAGCATTTT. The encoded protein is CATSWDSPNQPQHF.

The chain is built from TRBV13 and TRBJ1-1; no clear D. Trimming cost V 5 bases and J 5 bases, with 12 bases left between them. This CDR3 region has 13 residues. Germline CDR1 and CDR2: PRHDT and FYEKMQ (reference sequence). CDR3 in amino acids: CASSGGLRTEAFF. In DNA form, the CDR3 reads TGTGCCAGCAGCGGAGGGCTTAGGACTGAAGCTTTCTTT.

This chain joins TRBV7-2 and TRBJ2-7, with D uncertain. Trimming stripped 2 bases from V and 4 bases from J, with 6 bases between. This CDR3 has 12 amino acids. Germline loops: CDR1 SGHTA, CDR2 FQGNSA. The CDR3 DNA follows: TGTGCCAGCAGCTTAAACCGGTACGAGCAGTACTTC. Protein sequence: CASSLNRYEQYF.

Only a few counts were recorded for this clone. V gene TRBV2 combines with J gene TRBJ2-5, with 7 bases aligning to TRBD1. This CDR3 has 13 residues. Unmatched junction bases numbered 11, after V lost 8 bases and J lost 8 bases. Germline CDR1 is SNHLY and CDR2 is FYNNEI. CDR3 protein: CASETGYGETQYF. CDR3 DNA: TGTGCCAGCGAGACAGGGTATGGAGAAACCCAGTACTTC.

This clone was found a few times. The chain carries TRBV4-3 and TRBJ2-5, with TRBD2 matching 8 bases. With 4 bases clipped from V and 1 base from J, the junction kept 11 bases outside the gene matches. Germline values: CDR1 LGHNA, CDR2 YSLEER. This CDR3 has 17 residues. The CDR3 spells CASSRNPGGAAQETQYF. The CDR3 region has the DNA TGCGCCAGCAGCCGAAACCCCGGGGGGGCCGCCCAAGAGACCCAGTACTTC.

The rearrangement uses TRBV27 and TRBJ2-7; no clear D gene. The CDR3 has 11 residues. Germline CDR1 is MNHEY and CDR2 is SMNVEV (reference sequence). V shed 8 bases and J shed 4 bases, with 9 bases lying between them. In DNA, the CDR3 is TGTGCCAGCGGGTATCGATACGAGCAGTACTTC. Translating gives CASGYRYEQYF.

This clone was seen only a few times. The rearrangement joins TRBV4-1 to TRBJ1-1; 8 nucleotides line up with TRBD1. The junction had 5 bases not matched to a gene; V was cut back by 3 bases and J by 5 bases. The CDR3 runs 14 residues. In germline, CDR1 is MGHRA, CDR2 YSYEKL. The CDR3: CASSHGQGVTEAFF. CDR3 nucleotide sequence: TGCGCCAGCAGCCATGGACAGGGTGTGACTGAAGCTTTCTTT.

This chain links TRBV29-1 with TRBJ1-3; 9 bases are shared with TRBD1. The CDR3 loop spans 15 amino acids. Trimming took 2 bases from V and 2 from J; bases not matched to a gene: 4. Per germline, CDR1 SQVTM and CDR2 ANQGSEA. The CDR3 protein is CSVETGQGAGNTIYF. CDR3 DNA: TGCAGCGTTGAAACGGGACAGGGAGCTGGAAACACCATATATTTT.

The V and J genes are TRBV27 and TRBJ1-2; D is undetermined. Deletions cut 5 bases from V and 3 bases from J, with 10 bases between. The CDR3 runs 13 residues. Germline lookup yields CDR1 MNHEY and CDR2 SMNVEV (reference sequence). The CDR3 DNA reads TGTGCCAGCAGTCATACTGGTGACTATGGCTACACCTTC. As protein: CASSHTGDYGYTF.

This clone was seen more than once but under ten times. The rearrangement joins TRBV29-1 to TRBJ1-1; D is unresolved. V lost 5 bases, J lost 4 bases, and 14 bases lay in between. The CDR3 covers 13 residues. Germline loops: CDR1 SQVTM, CDR2 ANQGSEA. CDR3 coding DNA: TGCAGCGTTCGTACGGGAGGTCGCACTGAAGCTTTCTTT. It translates to CSVRTGGRTEAFF.

There are a few counts of this clone. Different DNA sequences within this sample yield the same CDR3. V gene TRBV7-2 combines with J gene TRBJ2-7, with D tentatively TRBD1 or TRBD2 (5 bases each). Germline V lookup: CDR1 SGHTA, CDR2 FQGNSA. The CDR3 consists of 13 residues. V was shortened by 5 bases and J by 3 bases, with 11 bases between the two germline ends. CDR3 sequence: CASSPGPNYEQYF. The CDR3 nucleotides read TGTGCCAGCAGCCCGGGGCCCAACTACGAGCAGTACTTC. Based on the CDR3 plus reference TRBV7-2 and TRBJ2-7, the full variable domain is GAGVSQSPSNKVTEKGKDVELRCDPISGHTALYWYRQSLGQGLEFLIYFQGNSAPDKSGLPSDRFSAERTGGSVSTLTIQRTQQEDSAVYLCASSPGPNYEQYFGPGTRLTVT.